This T cell receptor (beta chain) comes out of a study of cytomegalovirus exposure and HLA in healthy donors. Study outcomes and limitations: Earlier analysis found most TCR beta V segments productive about 87% or about 30% of the time. Per published accounts, TCR beta sequences correctly predicted the HLA-A and HLA-B alleles of most subjects.

PCR involved 60 Vbeta and 13 Jbeta primers. Profiled with immunoSEQ multiplex PCR; TCRdb holds only in-frame clones, not every one. Here the sample spans roughly 250,000 clones, roughly 70% being singletons. In regard to this clone: Antigen specificity is unknown.

The CDR3 has 14 amino acids. Between the trimmed V and J ends, which lost 6 bases and 3 bases, there was a span of 15 bases. CDR1 MNHEY and CDR2 SMNVEV come from the germline V gene (reference sequence). Sequenced: PBMCs. This chain links TRBV27 with TRBJ2-7, with D tentatively TRBD2 (6 bases). This TCR came from a female donor in good health and CMV-seronegative. The chain's CDR3 is CASSLLGEDYEQYF. CDR3 DNA: TGTGCCAGCAGCTTGTTGGGGGAGGACTACGAGCAGTACTTC.